Listed here are 21 T cell receptor beta chains from one sample, sequenced in a study of radiation and T cells in renal cell carcinoma. Time point denoted: blood 2 weeks post-SBRT. Sample treatment: 15 Gy SBRT to primary tumor, nephrectomy 4 weeks later. The assay was immunoSEQ multiplex PCR, and TCRdb's table has in-frame clones only and misses some. This sample yields just under 80,000 clones, of which 80% to 90% are seen a single time; 22% belongs to the top ten. The input for sequencing was blood, taken from a patient whose treatment included radiotherapy and nephrectomy. The receptor set was obtained from a woman between 50 and 59 years old with renal cell carcinoma.

The chain uses TRBV10-3 and TRBJ2-1; TRBD2 matches at 10 bases. V lost 2 bases to trimming and J lost 0 bases; unmatched junction nucleotides: 1. This CDR3 spans 16 amino acids. Germline V CDR1 and CDR2: ENHRY, SYGVKD. The CDR3 loop is CAISEGTSASYNEQFF. In DNA, the CDR3 is TGTGCCATCAGTGAGGGGACTAGCGCCTCCTACAATGAGCAGTTCTTC.

This clone was observed once. The chain carries TRBV6-1 and TRBJ1-1, with 8 bases aligning to TRBD1. CDR3 length: 13 amino acids. Per the germline V gene, CDR1 is MNHNS and CDR2 is SASEGT. After removal of 11 bases from V and 6 bases from J, the junction contained 11 bases not matched to a gene. The CDR3 loop reads CAGNIQGEAEAFF. CDR3 in DNA: TGTGCCGGCAACATACAGGGGGAAGCTGAAGCTTTCTTT.

J is TRBJ2-7 and V is TRBV7-2; the D is unclear. Germline V lookup: CDR1 SGHTA, CDR2 FQGNSA. Trimming shortened V by 5 bases and J by 1 base, and 12 bases separated the two germline ends. This CDR3 is built from 14 residues. The CDR3 sequence is CASSRPDGSYEQYF. DNA of the CDR3: TGTGCCAGCAGCCGGCCGGACGGTTCCTACGAGCAGTACTTC.

The chain carries TRBV18 and TRBJ1-3; D is possibly TRBD1 (6 bases). This CDR3 is built from 15 residues. Germline CDR1 is KGHSH and CDR2 is LQKENI. V gave up 2 bases and J gave up 4 bases, with 12 bases separating them. For the CDR3, the DNA is TGTGCCAGCTCACCAAACAGGGAGTTGGGAAACACCATATATTTT. Protein sequence: CASSPNRELGNTIYF.

This rearrangement joins TRBV19 to TRBJ2-1, with 8 bases matching TRBD2. Trimming removed 6 bases from V and 8 bases from J; junction bases left unmatched: 12. The germline V gene has CDR1 LNHDA and CDR2 SQIVND (reference sequence). The CDR3 is 15 residues long. The CDR3 DNA reads TGTGCCAGTAGCCTACTAGCGGTGGAAGGCGATGAGCAGTTCTTC. It codes for CASSLLAVEGDEQFF.

The chain joins TRBV6-6 to TRBJ2-4; D is ambiguous. CDR3 length equals 11 residues. V lost 6 bases to trimming and J lost 13 bases, with 13 bases between them. Germline V gene data show CDR1 as MNHNY and CDR2 as SVGAGI (reference sequence). The CDR3 DNA is TGTGCCAGCAGCCGAAATAGCCCCCAGTACTTC. Amino acid sequence: CASSRNSPQYF.

The rearrangement uses TRBV28 and TRBJ2-7; 7 bases line up with TRBD1. V dropped 6 bases and J dropped 3; count of bases not matched to a gene: 5. This CDR3 region has 13 residues. Germline V gene sequence: CDR1 MDHEN, CDR2 SYDVKM. CDR3 sequence: CASSLDRDYEQYF. DNA of the CDR3: TGTGCCAGCAGCCTTGACAGGGACTACGAGCAGTACTTC.

This clone was counted at least ten times. The chain employs TRBV5-1 and TRBJ1-1, with D unclear. This CDR3 region has 13 residues. The ends were cut back, 6 bases at V and 0 bases at J, with 9 bases in the middle. CDR1 and CDR2 (germline): SGHRS, YFSETQ. CDR3 nucleotides: TGCGCCAGCACGCTGTCAGTGAACACTGAAGCTTTCTTT. Protein: CASTLSVNTEAFF.

This clone was recorded a few times. The chain recombines TRBV27 with TRBJ1-1; no clear D gene. CDR1 and CDR2 (germline): MNHEY, SMNVEV (reference sequence). V lost 6 bases to trimming and J lost 3 bases, with 11 bases between them. The CDR3 contains 13 residues. The CDR3 here is CASRSAGYTEAFF. The CDR3 nucleotides are TGTGCCAGCAGGAGCGCCGGATACACTGAAGCTTTCTTT.

This chain uses TRBV6-5 with TRBJ1-2; tentative D call: TRBD1 (5 bases). CDR3 size: 12 residues. The germline gives CDR1 MNHEY, CDR2 SVGAGI. Trimming pared 7 bases from V and 6 bases from J, leaving 12 bases between. DNA of the CDR3: TGTGCCAGCACCAGATCGGGGCATGGCTACACCTTC. Encoded protein: CASTRSGHGYTF.

The chain joins TRBV6-6 to TRBJ1-5; D is undetermined. V was cut by 6 bases and J by 7 bases, with 19 bases left in between. The CDR3 runs 15 residues. Germline V gene data show CDR1 as MNHNY and CDR2 as SVGAGI (reference sequence). CDR3 amino acids: CASSPNNELGQPQHF. The DNA of the CDR3 is TGTGCCAGCAGCCCGAATAACGAATTGGGCCAGCCCCAGCATTTT.

In its sample, this clone was seen once. The V and J genes are TRBV9 and TRBJ1-3; D not resolved. Germline V gives CDR1 SGDLS, CDR2 YYNGEE. The CDR3 is 14 residues long. V was trimmed by 4 bases and J by 0 bases, leaving 8 bases between them. CDR3 residues: CASSPPLSGNTIYF. The CDR3 DNA reads TGTGCCAGCAGCCCCCCGCTCTCTGGAAACACCATATATTTT.

The V and J genes are TRBV25-1 and TRBJ2-5, with D tentatively TRBD1 (6 bases). Per germline, CDR1 MGHDK and CDR2 SYGVNS. There are 18 residues in the CDR3. Trimming shortened V by 5 bases and J by 4 bases, and 26 bases separated the two germline ends. CDR3 in amino acids: CASSPGYRDKNEVETQYF. CDR3 bases: TGTGCCAGCAGTCCGGGGTACCGGGACAAAAATGAGGTAGAGACCCAGTACTTC.

This rearrangement joins TRBV9 to TRBJ1-3; 8 bases agree with TRBD1. V gave up 1 base and J gave up 1 base; unmatched junction bases: 4. This CDR3 spans 16 amino acids. The germline CDR1 and CDR2 sequences are SGDLS and YYNGEE. This chain's CDR3 is CASSVTGGESGNTIYF. The CDR3 region has the DNA TGTGCCAGCAGCGTAACAGGGGGAGAATCTGGAAACACCATATATTTT.

The CDR3 is CASRGQGRTEAFF. In DNA, the CDR3 is TGTGCCAGCAGAGGACAGGGGCGGACTGAAGCTTTCTTT. The V call is TRBV2, the J call TRBJ1-1, with 9 bases lining up with TRBD1. With V trimmed by 6 bases and J by 5 bases, 4 bases remained unmatched. There are 13 residues in the CDR3. Germline CDR1 reads SNHLY; CDR2 reads FYNNEI.

V is TRBV28 and J is TRBJ2-2; D is unclear. With 6 bases removed from V and 5 bases from J, the gap between germline ends came to 10 bases. This CDR3 spans 13 amino acids. The germline V gene has CDR1 MDHEN and CDR2 SYDVKM. CDR3 DNA: TGTGCCAGCAGGATACTTATTACCGGGGAGCTGTTTTTT. This translates into CASRILITGELFF.

The chain recombines TRBV10-1 with TRBJ2-7, with D perhaps matching TRBD2 (6 bases). The CDR3 has 14 residues. Trimming took 0 bases from V and 7 from J, leaving 13 bases between them. Per germline, CDR1 WNHNN and CDR2 SYGVQD (reference sequence). The DNA for the CDR3 is TGCGCCAGCAGTGAGTCGGGGGGTTCAGAGGAGCAGTACTTC. Its protein product is CASSESGGSEEQYF.

The rearrangement uses TRBV7-2 and TRBJ2-6; 10 bases are shared with TRBD2. V dropped 5 bases and J dropped 0; count of bases not matched to a gene: 7. Germline lookup yields CDR1 SGHTA and CDR2 FQGNSA. The CDR3 has 18 amino acids. CDR3: CASSAGLAVDSGANVLTF. The CDR3 nucleotides are TGTGCCAGCAGCGCCGGACTAGCGGTCGACTCTGGGGCCAACGTCCTGACTTTC.

V is TRBV7-2 and J is TRBJ2-3; no reliable D call. CDR1 and CDR2 from the germline V gene are SGHTA and FQGNSA. This CDR3 region has 15 residues. V was shortened by 1 base and J by 7 bases, with 15 bases between the two germline ends. The CDR3 region is CASSLDYLVTNTQYF. CDR3 DNA: TGTGCCAGCAGCTTAGACTACCTAGTTACTAATACGCAGTATTTT.

V gene TRBV7-3 combines with J gene TRBJ2-7, with 10 nucleotides matching TRBD1. With 5 bases clipped from V and 2 bases from J, the junction kept 9 bases outside the gene matches. The CDR3 contains 16 residues. Germline CDR1 is SGHTA and CDR2 is FQGTGA. The CDR3 sequence: CASSRTGDRGTYEQYF. For the CDR3, the DNA is TGTGCCAGCAGCCGTACAGGGGACAGGGGAACCTACGAGCAGTACTTC.

V usage is TRBV18 and J usage is TRBJ2-1, with no clear D. CDR3 length equals 14 residues. Germline V gives CDR1 KGHSH, CDR2 LQKENI. With 3 bases removed from V and 6 bases from J, the gap between germline ends came to 12 bases. For the CDR3, the DNA is TGTGCCAGCTCACCCGCACGATCGGGCAATGAGCAGTTCTTC. It is translated as CASSPARSGNEQFF.